Sequencing of this TCR beta chain was carried out in a study of T cell repertoires in cytomegalovirus infection. The CDR3 covers 12 residues. Germline loops: CDR1 MNHNS, CDR2 SASEGT. V gave up 7 bases and J gave up 6 bases, with 13 bases separating them. To note about this clonotype: What it binds is unknown.

Using its own MiXCR run on the reads, TCRdb lists one record per CDR3 protein. The sample includes around 81,000 distinct CDR3 sequences, 35% to 45% seen only once; the top ten take roughly 93%. The origin of this receptor is a human donor in good health (CMV status not recorded). Some clones in this sample may be carry-over from other donors' samples. This chain joins TRBV6-1 and TRBJ2-7, with D possibly being TRBD1 (5 bases). The sample consisted of CD8+ T cells from cultured PBMCs, taken from culture after CMV antigen stimulation. The DNA for the CDR3 is TGTGCCAGCAACTACAGGTTTGGCGAGCAGTACTTC. It is translated as CASNYRFGEQYF.